This note documents a single T cell receptor (beta chain) sequence. Its antigen specificity is not known. No base qualities exist here, and no much larger clone lies one base off it. This sample stems from a study of T-cell memory formation after mild COVID-19 (dated by TCRdb to about 2021). Describing the broader study: Most TCR sequence clusters were specific to one of the two donors. In a couple of donors, T-cell clones that expanded and contracted after mild COVID-19 were tracked by sequencing TCRalpha and TCRbeta repertoires over time. The cohort comprised two young, previously healthy adult volunteers, one female and one male. The paper's findings and limits, for the study overall: SARS-CoV-2 specificity was not confirmed for the second-wave clones peaking on day 37. Contracting CD4+ clones appeared mostly in the CM and EM memory subsets, whereas CD8+ clones were enriched in EMRA. Some responding clones were detected in pre-infection memory, suggesting pre-existing cross-reactive memory T cells joined the SARS-CoV-2 response. Only a couple of mild cases were covered in the study, and larger cohorts including severe cases with pre-infection samples were considered necessary. Clones contracting from day 15 to 85 had balanced CD4/CD8 phenotypes, while a second wave expanding from day 15 to 37 was biased towards CD4+.

Ficoll-Paque density gradient centrifugation was used to isolate PBMCs. The instrument was an Illumina NovaSeq 6000. Using 5'RACE with constant-segment primers, TCRalpha and TCRbeta cDNA libraries were constructed, with sample barcodes and unique molecular identifiers added in the process. RNA was extracted from every sample with Trizol reagent. Libraries were amplified in two PCR steps, with a second sample barcode and Illumina TruSeq adapters added in the second step. Sequencing of the libraries was done on an Illumina NovaSeq, producing 2 x 150 bp paired-end reads. Per the original workflow: With migec v1.2.7, reads were demultiplexed and then collapsed into UMI-guided consensus sequences. Using mixcr v2.1.11, UMI consensuses were aligned to TRA and TRB V and J templates and then assembled into clonotypes. Expanded or contracted clonotypes were those called significant by both edgeR and NoisET, with noise models trained on biological replicates. For edgeR calls, the cutoffs were a false discovery rate-adjusted p below 0.01 and a log2 fold-change threshold of 1. As an exploratory analysis of dynamics, PCA with hierarchical clustering was applied to max-normalized trajectories of the 1000 most abundant clonotypes. Separately sequenced CD4+ and CD8+ repertoires were used to assign the CD4 or CD8 phenotype of responding clones. TCRdb trimmed public reads at Q25 via fastp, called clones via MiXCR and kept in-frame beta chains. A single entry per CDR3 protein holds the most common genes and DNA from its merged rows. Here the V and J calls rest on TCRdb's processing, not on the authors' analysis. This sample gives around 340,000 distinct CDR3 sequences in total; about 21% of them show up just once. 9.5% to 15% of the sample is held by the ten biggest clonotypes.

The receptor's source is an adult woman who had mild COVID-19 (a few samples of this study predate the infection). The sample titles of this study are shuffled in the database, so cell type and time point are left out; the donor was told from shared clones. The sample consisted of PBMCs or a T cell subset sorted from them (not recorded which).

The DNA sequence reads TGTGCCAGCAGCTTGACAGGGGGGAACACCGGGGAGCTGTTTTTT. Translated, it reads CASSLTGGNTGELFF. Recombination joined TRBV7-9 with TRBJ2-2, with 9 junctional bases fitting TRBD1. Here V drops 3 bases and J drops 1 base, and the junction holds 0 bases not matched to any gene. From the cysteine up to the phenylalanine, the CDR3 has a length of 15 residues. CDR3 DNA only is kept here, 45 bases in frame from base 1. CDR1 and CDR2, per the germline V gene (reference sequence), are SEHNR and FQNEAQ.